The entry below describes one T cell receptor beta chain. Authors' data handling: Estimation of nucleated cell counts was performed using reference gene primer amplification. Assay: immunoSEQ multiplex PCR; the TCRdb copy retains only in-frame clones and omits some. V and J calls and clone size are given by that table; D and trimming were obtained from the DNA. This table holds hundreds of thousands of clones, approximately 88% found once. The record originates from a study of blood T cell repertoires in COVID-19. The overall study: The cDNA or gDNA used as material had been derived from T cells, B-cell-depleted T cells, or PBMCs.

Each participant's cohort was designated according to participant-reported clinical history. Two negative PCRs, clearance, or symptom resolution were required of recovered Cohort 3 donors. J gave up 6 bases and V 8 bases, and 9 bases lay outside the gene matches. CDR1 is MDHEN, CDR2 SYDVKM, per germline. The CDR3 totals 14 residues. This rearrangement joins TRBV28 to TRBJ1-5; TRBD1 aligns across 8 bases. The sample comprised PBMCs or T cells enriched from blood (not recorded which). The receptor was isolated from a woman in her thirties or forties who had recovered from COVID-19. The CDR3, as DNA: TGTGCCAGCGGGGACAGGAGGTTAAGTCAGCCCCAGCATTTT. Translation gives CASGDRRLSQPQHF.